Listed here are 15 T cell receptor beta chains from one sample, sequenced in a study of neurological immune-mediated disorders (dated by TCRdb to between 2018 and 2020). The library was made by 5' RACE. Sequencing instrument: Illumina HiSeq 2500. The public reads were run again by TCRdb, first through fastp at Q25 and then through MiXCR, and only productive beta chains were kept. When rows share a CDR3 protein, they turn into one entry using the most common DNA and genes. For this sample the table gives 57,000 or so distinct CDR3 sequences, of which about an eighth were detected only once. Approximately 2% of the sample is in the top ten clones. Sequencing input: PBMCs. The source of these receptors is a man in his fifties or sixties in good health.

At least ten counts were recorded for this clonotype. The chain combines TRBV27 with TRBJ1-5, with 9 bases matching TRBD1. J gave up 6 bases and V 5 bases, and 14 bases lay outside the gene matches. Germline CDR1 is MNHEY and CDR2 is SMNVEV (reference sequence). The CDR3 consists of 17 residues. The CDR3 region is CASSPTTGGSFRQPQHF. In nucleotides, the CDR3 is TGTGCCAGCAGTCCTACCACAGGGGGCAGTTTTCGTCAGCCCCAGCATTTT.

This clonotype was detected ten times or more. The chain is built from TRBV7-2 and TRBJ2-7, with TRBD1 matching 10 bases. From germline, CDR1 is SGHTA and CDR2 FQGNSA. J gave up 5 bases and V 5 bases, and 6 bases lay outside the gene matches. The CDR3 extends over 14 amino acids. CDR3 sequence: CASSLDRGRHEQYF. CDR3 nucleotides: TGTGCCAGCAGCCTTGACAGGGGGCGCCACGAGCAGTACTTC.

This clonotype was observed at least ten times. The rearrangement joins TRBV7-2 to TRBJ2-2; maybe TRBD2 (6 bases). V shed 2 bases and J shed 6 bases, with 13 bases lying between them. Looked up from germline, CDR1 is SGHTA and CDR2 is FQGNSA. The CDR3 covers 15 residues. CDR3 in DNA: TGTGCCAGCAGCTTATCTCAGGGAGGCGCCGGGGAGCTGTTTTTT. Residues: CASSLSQGGAGELFF.

This clonotype was seen many times. The chain combines TRBV7-8 with TRBJ2-1; TRBD2 matches at 11 bases. This CDR3 contains 16 residues. The germline CDR1 and CDR2 sequences are SGHVS and FQNEAQ. Trimming at V came to 5 bases and at J to 7 bases, leaving 10 bases not matched to a gene. CDR3 nucleotides: TGTGCCAGCAGCCGAGAGACTAGCGGGATCGGGAATGAGCAGTTCTTC. Amino acid sequence: CASSRETSGIGNEQFF.

This clonotype was counted many times. The chain combines TRBV7-3 with TRBJ2-2; D is unresolved. Deletions cut 1 base from V and 6 bases from J, with 6 bases between. From germline, CDR1 is SGHTA and CDR2 FQGTGA. This CDR3 spans 13 amino acids. The CDR3 protein is CASSLMGSGELFF. CDR3 in DNA: TGTGCCAGCAGCTTAATGGGCTCCGGGGAGCTGTTTTTT.

This clonotype has a count of ten or more. The V gene is TRBV7-9, the J gene TRBJ2-2; no firm D call. From germline, CDR1 is SEHNR and CDR2 FQNEAQ (reference sequence). The V gene lost 8 bases and the J gene lost 1 base, with 8 bases spanning the gap. The CDR3 sequence is 13 residues long. The CDR3 nucleotides read TGTGCCAGCGTTCCCGGGAACACCGGGGAGCTGTTTTTT. Its translation is CASVPGNTGELFF.

This clonotype was detected only a few times. The genes are TRBV7-9 and TRBJ2-7; D not certain. V lost 5 bases and J lost 0, with 14 bases in between. Germline V gene data show CDR1 as SEHNR and CDR2 as FQNEAQ (reference sequence). CDR3 length: 15 residues. The CDR3 protein is CASSPSGSRSYEQYF. CDR3 sequence (DNA): TGTGCCAGCAGCCCCTCCGGGTCCCGCTCCTACGAGCAGTACTTC.

This clonotype came up many times. The CDR3 sequence is CASSLGVTLNTGELFF. CDR3 nucleotides: TGTGCCAGCAGCTTAGGGGTGACGTTGAACACCGGGGAGCTGTTTTTT. The V and J genes are TRBV7-2 and TRBJ2-2; no definite D call. The CDR3 length is 16 residues. Germline CDR1 and CDR2: SGHTA and FQGNSA. The V and J ends lost 1 base and 1 base respectively, with 10 bases between them.

This clonotype was counted ten times or more. CDR3 loop: CASSLRGTQDTQYF. The CDR3 nucleotides are TGTGCCAGCAGCTTACGGGGGACCCAAGATACGCAGTATTTT. The gene calls are TRBV7-6 and TRBJ2-3; D might be TRBD2 (6 bases). V gave up 2 bases and J gave up 5 bases, with 11 bases separating them. CDR1 is SGHVS and CDR2 is FNYEAQ in the germline V gene. This CDR3 region has 14 residues. The full variable domain, its missing parts supplied by reference TRBV7-6 and TRBJ2-3, is GAGVSQSPRYKVTKRGQDVALRCDPISGHVSLYWYRQALGQGPEFLTYFNYEAQQDKSGLPNDRFSAERPEGSISTLTIQRTEQRDSAMYRCASSLRGTQDTQYFGPGTRLTVL.

The J gene is TRBJ1-4, the V gene TRBV25-1; 10 bases are a match to TRBD1. Looked up from germline, CDR1 is MGHDK and CDR2 is SYGVNS. Trimming at V came to 8 bases and at J to 8 bases, leaving 8 bases not matched to a gene. There are 14 residues in the CDR3. Written as DNA, the CDR3 is TGTGCCAGCGGAGACAGGGGGCGCAGGGAAAAACTGTTTTTT. It specifies CASGDRGRREKLFF.

This clonotype was seen at least ten times. This chain joins TRBV12-3 or TRBV12-4 and TRBJ1-5, with D perhaps matching TRBD1 (5 bases). This CDR3 contains 16 residues. Trimming pared 6 bases from V and 2 bases from J, leaving 17 bases between. The CDR3 DNA is TGTGCCAGCAGATTACAGGCCGCGGTTGGCAATCAGCCCCAGCATTTT. This translates into CASRLQAAVGNQPQHF.

The chain uses TRBV6-5 and TRBJ1-1; D ambiguous. This CDR3 has 14 amino acids. The V gene lost 6 bases and the J gene lost 1 base, with 12 bases spanning the gap. Germline CDR1 MNHEY, CDR2 SVGAGI. This CDR3 is CASSLAHKNTEAFF. The CDR3 region has the DNA TGTGCCAGCAGCCTGGCCCACAAGAACACTGAAGCTTTCTTT.

The table lists this clonotype with many counts. This chain links TRBV27 with TRBJ2-7; 11 bases fit TRBD1. Germline loops: CDR1 MNHEY, CDR2 SMNVEV (reference sequence). The CDR3 runs to 11 residues. The CDR3: CLSGTGGEQYF. As DNA, the CDR3 is TGTTTATCCGGGACAGGGGGCGAGCAGTACTTC.

This clonotype was detected many times. This chain links TRBV20-1 with TRBJ1-1, with D possibly being TRBD1 (5 bases). CDR3 length: 12 amino acids. CDR1 and CDR2 from the germline V gene are DFQATT and SNEGSKA (reference sequence). The V end lost 6 bases, the J end lost 7 bases, and 15 bases lay between the germline ends. The CDR3 DNA sequence: TGCAGTGCCAAGTCGGCCAGGGATGAAGCTTTCTTT. Translating gives CSAKSARDEAFF.

The CDR3 here is CASSRTGTGYTEAFF. CDR3 nucleotide sequence: TGTGCCAGCAGCCGAACCGGGACAGGGTACACTGAAGCTTTCTTT. V and J are TRBV3-1 and TRBJ1-1; 9 positions match TRBD1. With V trimmed by 4 bases and J by 3 bases, 6 bases remained unmatched. The CDR3 loop spans 15 amino acids. Looked up from germline, CDR1 is LGHDT and CDR2 is YNNKEL (reference sequence).